This passage covers 2 T cell receptor beta chains from one sample sequenced in a study of cytomegalovirus exposure and HLA in healthy donors. With 60 Vbeta and 13 Jbeta primers, the PCR was carried out. Some clones are missing from TCRdb's copy, which holds only in-frame ones; the method was immunoSEQ multiplex PCR. The sample shows some 150,000 clones, about 80% of them seen only once. Sequenced input: PBMCs. The receptors here all came from a woman in her 40s in good health and CMV-seronegative.

The chain employs TRBV5-1 and TRBJ2-1; 11 bases are shared with TRBD1. The CDR3 has 16 amino acids. The germline V gene has CDR1 SGHRS and CDR2 YFSETQ. Losses at the gene ends were 3 bases for V and 2 bases for J; bases not matched to a gene: 4. The CDR3: CASSWGTGGPYNEQFF. The CDR3 nucleotides are TGCGCCAGCAGCTGGGGGACAGGGGGTCCCTACAATGAGCAGTTCTTC. Based on the CDR3 plus reference TRBV5-1 and TRBJ2-1, the full variable domain is KAGVTQTPRYLIKTRGQQVTLSCSPISGHRSVSWYQQTPGQGLQFLFEYFSETQRNKGNFPGRFSGRQFSNSRSEMNVSTLELGDSALYLCASSWGTGGPYNEQFFGPGTRLTVL.

The chain employs TRBV29-1 and TRBJ2-7, with TRBD2 identical over 8 bases. The CDR3 covers 16 residues. Germline V gives CDR1 SQVTM, CDR2 ANQGSEA. V lost 7 bases, J lost 7 bases, and 21 bases stayed unmatched. The chain's CDR3 is CSAIIRLASGAGEQYF. The CDR3 DNA sequence: TGCAGCGCCATAATAAGACTAGCGTCCGGCGCGGGGGAGCAGTACTTC.